Below, 8 T cell receptor beta chains from the same sample are listed, as sequenced in a study of blood T cell repertoires in COVID-19. TCRdb's table, derived via immunoSEQ multiplex PCR, lists solely in-frame clones and lacks some. The table records about 64,000 clones, over 75% of them present only once. The source material was peripheral blood. These receptors came from a man aged 65 to 79 with acute or convalescent COVID-19.

Only one count was recorded for this clone. The V and J genes are TRBV6-5 and TRBJ1-3; D perhaps matches TRBD1 (6 bases). V was shortened by 5 bases and J by 0 bases, with 11 bases between the two germline ends. Germline loops: CDR1 MNHEY, CDR2 SVGAGI. The CDR3 runs to 15 residues. CDR3 amino acids: CASSPGVFSGNTIYF. CDR3 nucleotides: TGTGCCAGCAGTCCAGGGGTTTTCTCTGGAAACACCATATATTTT.

V and J are TRBV19 and TRBJ2-1, with a tentative D call TRBD1 (5 bases). The CDR3 has 13 amino acids. The germline CDR1 and CDR2 sequences are LNHDA and SQIVND (reference sequence). V was pared by 8 bases and J by 16 bases, with 24 bases between. In DNA, the CDR3 is TGTGCCAGTTCGGGTGGGGCTTTTGGTTCTTTATTCTTC. It specifies CASSGGAFGSLFF.

The V and J genes are TRBV6-5 and TRBJ1-2; the D gene is possibly TRBD1 (6 bases). This CDR3 comprises 14 residues. Germline CDR1 and CDR2: MNHEY and SVGAGI. V was pared by 2 bases and J by 12 bases, with 19 bases between. The CDR3 nucleotides are TGTGCCAGCAGTTACGCAGGGGAGCTTCAGTCAAACACCTTC. Its protein is CASSYAGELQSNTF.

The chain is built from TRBV7-6 and TRBJ2-5, with 8 bases fitting TRBD2. After removal of 3 bases from V and 2 bases from J, the junction contained 8 bases not matched to a gene. This CDR3 comprises 16 residues. The germline gives CDR1 SGHVS, CDR2 FNYEAQ. The DNA for the CDR3 is TGTGCCAGCAGCTTCCAATCTAGCGGGCCACAAGAGACCCAGTACTTC. It yields the protein CASSFQSSGPQETQYF.

This clone showed up just a few times. The CDR3 loop reads CAISQGYEQYF. The CDR3 DNA reads TGTGCCATCAGCCAGGGGTACGAGCAGTACTTC. This sequence joins TRBV10-3 and TRBJ2-7, with TRBD1 as a possible D gene (6 bases). Per germline, CDR1 ENHRY and CDR2 SYGVKD. The CDR3 sequence is 11 residues long. The V end was cut by 6 bases, the J end by 4 bases, with 7 bases between.

The J gene is TRBJ2-5, the V gene TRBV2; 7 bases match TRBD2. Losses at the gene ends were 6 bases for V and 2 bases for J; bases not matched to a gene: 6. CDR3 size: 14 residues. The germline V gene encodes CDR1 SNHLY and CDR2 FYNNEI. The CDR3 DNA reads TGTGCCAGCAGGGCTTGGGGGGGACAAGAGACCCAGTACTTC. Its translation: CASRAWGGQETQYF. Together with reference TRBV2 and TRBJ2-5, the CDR3 gives the full variable domain: EPEVTQTPSHQVTQMGQEVILRCVPISNHLYFYWYRQILGQKVEFLVSFYNNEISEKSEIFDDQFSVERPDGSNFTLKIRSTKLEDSAMYFCASRAWGGQETQYFGPGTRLLVL.

There are a few counts of this clone. V and J are TRBV18 and TRBJ2-1, with D perhaps TRBD2 (7 bases). This CDR3 has 15 amino acids. Germline-derived CDR1 and CDR2 are KGHSH and LQKENI. Trimming stripped 1 base from V and 4 bases from J, with 11 bases between. CDR3 nucleotides: TGTGCCAGCTCACCACACGGGGGGCCTTACAATGAGCAGTTCTTC. As protein: CASSPHGGPYNEQFF.

The chain links TRBV15 to TRBJ2-1; D unclear. The CDR3 loop spans 14 amino acids. Per germline, CDR1 LNHNV and CDR2 YYDKDF (reference sequence). V dropped 0 bases and J dropped 9 bases, with 12 bases sitting between them. As DNA, the CDR3 is TGTGCCACCAGCAGAGATACGAAAGACATTGAGCAGTTCTTC. Its protein product is CATSRDTKDIEQFF.